This T cell receptor (beta chain) was identified during a study of blood T cell repertoires in COVID-19. Background on the study: In each case, the material was cDNA or gDNA derived from T cells, B-cell-depleted T cells, or PBMCs.

Study members were between roughly 18 and 100 years old and lived in fewer than 30 US regions. Participant-given clinical history determined each cohort assignment. Using immunoSEQ multiplex PCR, the repertoire was profiled, and TCRdb retains in-frame clones only, with some absent. This repertoire shows under 450,000 clones, around 86% found once; its top ten account for less than 6%. The CDR3 contains 18 residues. V trimming: 1 base; J trimming: 0 bases; junction bases outside the gene matches: 6. The germline CDR1 and CDR2 sequences are LNHDA and SQIVND (reference sequence). The sequencing input was PBMCs or T cells enriched from blood (not recorded which). This sequence originates from a woman aged 50 to 60 who had recovered from COVID-19. V is TRBV19 and J is TRBJ2-1; 10 bases agree with TRBD2. The CDR3 region has the DNA TGTGCCAGTAGTATAGGTAGCGGGAGGCCTAGCTCCTACAATGAGCAGTTCTTC. Translated, it gives CASSIGSGRPSSYNEQFF.